This T cell receptor beta chain appears in the sequencing data of a study of CD8+ T cells in alopecia areata. As for the study in general: Tofacitinib administration to treated patients was oral, at 5 to 10 mg twice daily.

Note on this clone: What it binds is not known.

RNA, once extracted, was reverse transcribed into cDNA for use as the sequencing template. Only in-frame clones appear in the TCRdb table, and some are missing; sequencing was by immunoSEQ multiplex PCR. The sample records about 180,000 clones, roughly 63% being singletons. This CDR3 contains 14 residues. Germline CDR1 and CDR2: MNHEY and SMNVEV (reference sequence). V lost 6 bases to trimming and J lost 2 bases, with 14 bases between them. Study conclusions and caveats: Compared with normal scalp, lesional scalp had higher clonality and more expanded CD8+ clones.

The sample consisted of CD4+ T cells sorted from blood, taken at week 0. This chain joins TRBV27 and TRBJ2-7, with D perhaps matching TRBD1 (5 bases). The TCR comes from a human donor with alopecia areata. The CDR3 loop reads CASSLVGRAYEQYF. The CDR3 coding sequence is TGTGCCAGCAGCTTAGTGGGGCGAGCCTACGAGCAGTACTTC.